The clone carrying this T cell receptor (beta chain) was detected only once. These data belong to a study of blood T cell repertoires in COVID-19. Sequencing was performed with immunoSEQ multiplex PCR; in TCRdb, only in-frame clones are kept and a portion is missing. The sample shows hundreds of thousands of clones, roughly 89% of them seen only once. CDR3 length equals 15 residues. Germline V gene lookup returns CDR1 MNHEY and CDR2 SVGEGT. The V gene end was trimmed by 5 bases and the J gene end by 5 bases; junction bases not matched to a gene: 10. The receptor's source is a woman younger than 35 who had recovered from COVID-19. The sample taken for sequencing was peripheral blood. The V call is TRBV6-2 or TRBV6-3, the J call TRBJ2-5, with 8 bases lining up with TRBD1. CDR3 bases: TGTGCCAGCAGTGGACCTCGGACAGGGAGGGAGACCCAGTACTTC. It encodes CASSGPRTGRETQYF.